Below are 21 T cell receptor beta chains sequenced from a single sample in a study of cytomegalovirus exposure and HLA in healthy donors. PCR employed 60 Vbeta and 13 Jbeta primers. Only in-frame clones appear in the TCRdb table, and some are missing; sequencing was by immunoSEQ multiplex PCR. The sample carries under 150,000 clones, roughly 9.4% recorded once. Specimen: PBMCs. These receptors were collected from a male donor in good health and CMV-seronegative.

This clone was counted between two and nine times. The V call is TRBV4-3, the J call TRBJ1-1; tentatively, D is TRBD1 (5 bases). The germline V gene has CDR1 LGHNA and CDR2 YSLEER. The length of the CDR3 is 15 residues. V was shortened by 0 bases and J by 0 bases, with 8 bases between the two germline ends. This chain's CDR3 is CASSQDGDLNTEAFF. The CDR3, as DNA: TGCGCCAGCAGCCAAGACGGGGACTTGAACACTGAAGCTTTCTTT.

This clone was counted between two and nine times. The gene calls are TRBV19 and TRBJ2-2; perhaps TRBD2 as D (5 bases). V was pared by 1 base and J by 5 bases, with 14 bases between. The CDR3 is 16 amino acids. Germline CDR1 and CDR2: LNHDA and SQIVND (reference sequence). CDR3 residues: CASSIVEQPGTGELFF. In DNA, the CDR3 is TGTGCCAGTAGTATAGTTGAACAGCCGGGAACCGGGGAGCTGTTTTTT.

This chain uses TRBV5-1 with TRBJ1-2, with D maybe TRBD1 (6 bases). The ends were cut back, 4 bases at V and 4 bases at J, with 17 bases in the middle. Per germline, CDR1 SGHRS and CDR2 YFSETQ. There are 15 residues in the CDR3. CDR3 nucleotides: TGCGCCAGCAGCGGTACAGGGCCTACTGGCTATGGCTACACCTTC. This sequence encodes CASSGTGPTGYGYTF.

CDR3 residues: CASSDGTGGQGPYEQYF. The CDR3 region has the DNA TGTGCCAGCAGTGATGGGACAGGGGGTCAGGGGCCCTACGAGCAGTACTTC. This chain links TRBV25-1 with TRBJ2-7, with 11 bases fitting TRBD1. The CDR3 totals 17 residues. The V and J ends lost 3 bases and 2 bases, in that order; junction bases with no gene match: 9. Per germline, CDR1 MGHDK and CDR2 SYGVNS.

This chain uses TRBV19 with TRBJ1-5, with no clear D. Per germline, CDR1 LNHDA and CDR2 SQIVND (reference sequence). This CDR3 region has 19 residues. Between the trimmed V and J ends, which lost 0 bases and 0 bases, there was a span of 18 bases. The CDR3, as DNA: TGTGCCAGTAGTATAGATATCCGGGGTGCAGCATATAGCAATCAGCCCCAGCATTTT. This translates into CASSIDIRGAAYSNQPQHF.

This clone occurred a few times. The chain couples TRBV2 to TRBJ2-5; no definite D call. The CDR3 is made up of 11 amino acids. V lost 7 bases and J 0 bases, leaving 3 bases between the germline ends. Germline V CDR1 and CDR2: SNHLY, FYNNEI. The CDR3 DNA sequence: TGTGCCAGCAATAACCAAGAGACCCAGTACTTC. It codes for CASNNQETQYF.

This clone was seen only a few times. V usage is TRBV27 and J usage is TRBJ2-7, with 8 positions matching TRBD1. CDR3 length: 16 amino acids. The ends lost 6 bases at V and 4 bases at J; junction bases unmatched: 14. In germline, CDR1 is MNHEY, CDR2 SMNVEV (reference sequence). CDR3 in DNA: TGTGCCAGCAGCTCCGGACAGGGCAGGGGCCTATACGAGCAGTACTTC. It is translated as CASSSGQGRGLYEQYF.

Written as DNA, the CDR3 is TGTGCCAGCAGTTCCGGGACAGCTTATGGCTACACCTTC. Translated: CASSSGTAYGYTF. The chain joins TRBV2 to TRBJ1-2; 7 positions agree with TRBD1. The CDR3 has 13 amino acids. The V segment lost 5 bases and the J segment 5 bases; nucleotides outside the gene matches: 5. Germline CDR1 SNHLY, CDR2 FYNNEI. Supplemented by reference TRBV2 and TRBJ1-2, the full variable domain reads EPEVTQTPSHQVTQMGQEVILRCVPISNHLYFYWYRQILGQKVEFLVSFYNNEISEKSEIFDDQFSVERPDGSNFTLKIRSTKLEDSAMYFCASSSGTAYGYTFGSGTRLTVV.

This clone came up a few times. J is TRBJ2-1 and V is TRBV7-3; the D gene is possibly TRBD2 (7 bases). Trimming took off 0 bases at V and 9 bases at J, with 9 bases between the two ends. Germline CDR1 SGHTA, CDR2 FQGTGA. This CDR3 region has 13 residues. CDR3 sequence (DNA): TGTGCCAGCAGCTTAACTAGGGGGGGTGAGCAGTTCTTC. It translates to CASSLTRGGEQFF.

This CDR3 reads CASSTSGRVHEQYF. The CDR3 DNA sequence: TGTGCCAGCAGCACCTCGGGGAGGGTCCACGAGCAGTACTTC. The chain employs TRBV9 and TRBJ2-7; 7 bases fit TRBD2. CDR1 is SGDLS and CDR2 is YYNGEE in the germline V gene. The CDR3 runs 14 residues. The V segment lost 4 bases and the J segment 5 bases; nucleotides outside the gene matches: 9. Drawing the rest from reference TRBV9 and TRBJ2-7, the complete variable domain is DSGVTQTPKHLITATGQRVTLRCSPRSGDLSVYWYQQSLDQGLQFLIQYYNGEERAKGNILERFSAQQFPDLHSELNLSSLELGDSALYFCASSTSGRVHEQYFGPGTRLTVT.

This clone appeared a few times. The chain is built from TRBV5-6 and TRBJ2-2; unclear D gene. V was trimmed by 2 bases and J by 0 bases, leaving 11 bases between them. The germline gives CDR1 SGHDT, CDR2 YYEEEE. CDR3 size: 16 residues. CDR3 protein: CASSFYEQTNTGELFF. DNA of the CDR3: TGTGCCAGCAGCTTTTACGAACAGACGAACACCGGGGAGCTGTTTTTT.

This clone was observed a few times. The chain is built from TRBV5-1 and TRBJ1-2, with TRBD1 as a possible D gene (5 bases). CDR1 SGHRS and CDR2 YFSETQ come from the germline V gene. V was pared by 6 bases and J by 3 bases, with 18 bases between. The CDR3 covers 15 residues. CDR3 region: CASTPGAEKYYGYTF. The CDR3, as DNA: TGCGCCAGCACACCTGGGGCTGAGAAGTACTATGGCTACACCTTC.

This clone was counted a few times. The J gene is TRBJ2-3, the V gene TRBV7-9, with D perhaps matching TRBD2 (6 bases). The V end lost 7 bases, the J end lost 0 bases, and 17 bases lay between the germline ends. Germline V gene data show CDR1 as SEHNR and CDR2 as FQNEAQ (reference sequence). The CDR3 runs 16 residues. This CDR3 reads CASTFSSEGSTDTQYF. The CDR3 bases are TGTGCCAGCACGTTTTCTAGCGAGGGGAGCACAGATACGCAGTATTTT.

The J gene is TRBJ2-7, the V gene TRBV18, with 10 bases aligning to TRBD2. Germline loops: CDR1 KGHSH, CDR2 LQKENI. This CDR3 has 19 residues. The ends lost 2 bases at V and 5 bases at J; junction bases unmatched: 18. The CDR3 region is CASSPSRSGRAVLADEQYF. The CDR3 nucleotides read TGTGCCAGCTCACCATCTCGAAGCGGGAGGGCCGTTCTCGCAGACGAGCAGTACTTC.

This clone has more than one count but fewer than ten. Written as DNA, the CDR3 is TGCGCCAGCAGCCTACAGGGGAATACGCAGTATTTT. Translated: CASSLQGNTQYF. V usage is TRBV4-3 and J usage is TRBJ2-3; the match to TRBD1 covers 7 bases. J lost 7 bases, V lost 4 bases, and 2 bases had no gene match. CDR3 length equals 12 residues. The germline CDR1 and CDR2 sequences are LGHNA and YSLEER.

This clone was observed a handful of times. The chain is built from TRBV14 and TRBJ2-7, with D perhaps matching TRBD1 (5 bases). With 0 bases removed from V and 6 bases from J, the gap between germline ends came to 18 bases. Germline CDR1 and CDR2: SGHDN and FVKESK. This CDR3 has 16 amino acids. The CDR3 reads CASSQDGWGLRGEQYF. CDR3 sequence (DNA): TGTGCCAGCAGCCAAGATGGATGGGGCTTAAGGGGCGAGCAGTACTTC.

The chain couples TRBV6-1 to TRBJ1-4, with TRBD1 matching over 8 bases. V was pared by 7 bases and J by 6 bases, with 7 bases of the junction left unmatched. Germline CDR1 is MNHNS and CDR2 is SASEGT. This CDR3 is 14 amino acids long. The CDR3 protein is CASIPGQAYEKLFF. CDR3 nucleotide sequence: TGTGCCAGCATCCCGGGACAGGCATATGAAAAACTGTTTTTT.

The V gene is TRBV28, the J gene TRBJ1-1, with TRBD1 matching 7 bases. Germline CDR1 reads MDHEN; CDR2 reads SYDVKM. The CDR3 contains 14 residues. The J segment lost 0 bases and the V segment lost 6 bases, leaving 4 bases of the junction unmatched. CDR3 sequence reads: CASRRDSMNTEAFF. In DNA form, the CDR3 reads TGTGCCAGCAGGCGGGACAGTATGAACACTGAAGCTTTCTTT.

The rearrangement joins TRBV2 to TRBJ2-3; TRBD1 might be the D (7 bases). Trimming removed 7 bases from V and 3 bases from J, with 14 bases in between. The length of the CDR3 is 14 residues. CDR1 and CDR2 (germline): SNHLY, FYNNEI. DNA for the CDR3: TGTGCCAGCATGAGACAGGGAGGTACAGATACGCAGTATTTT. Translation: CASMRQGGTDTQYF.

CDR3 region: CASGRGHEQYF. The CDR3 DNA reads as TGTGCCAGCGGAAGAGGCCACGAGCAGTACTTC. V is TRBV9 and J is TRBJ2-7, with D unresolved. Per germline, CDR1 SGDLS and CDR2 YYNGEE. The CDR3 is 11 amino acids. The V and J ends lost 7 bases and 5 bases respectively, with 10 bases between them. The whole variable domain, remainder taken from reference TRBV9 and TRBJ2-7, is DSGVTQTPKHLITATGQRVTLRCSPRSGDLSVYWYQQSLDQGLQFLIQYYNGEERAKGNILERFSAQQFPDLHSELNLSSLELGDSALYFCASGRGHEQYFGPGTRLTVT.

The CDR3 loop is CASSLVNRGEKLFF. For the CDR3, the DNA is TGTGCCAGCAGCTTAGTAAACAGGGGTGAAAAACTGTTTTTT. The chain employs TRBV7-9 and TRBJ1-4, with TRBD1 identical over 7 bases. The ends lost 1 base at V and 7 bases at J; junction bases unmatched: 3. Germline V lookup: CDR1 SEHNR, CDR2 FQNEAQ (reference sequence). CDR3 length: 14 residues. The whole variable domain, remainder taken from reference TRBV7-9 and TRBJ1-4, is DTGVSQNPRHKITKRGQNVTFRCDPISEHNRLYWYRQTLGQGPEFLTYFQNEAQLEKSRLLSDRFSAERPKGSFSTLEIQRTEQGDSAMYLCASSLVNRGEKLFFGSGTQLSVL.